These T cell receptor beta chains were read from a single sample in a study of Ad26.COV2.S vaccination and SARS-CoV-2 variants. The method was immunoSEQ multiplex PCR; TCRdb's version includes in-frame clones alone and lacks a portion of them. The sample carries around 320,000 clones, roughly 80% recorded once. This material consisted of peripheral blood, taken in a trial of Ad26.COV2.S vaccine versus placebo. The receptors were sampled from a person between 18 and 65 years old who received the Ad26.COV2.S COVID-19 vaccine or a placebo. CDR3s include the opening cysteine and the closing phenylalanine or tryptophan. A D gene is named only where the DNA matches it firmly. Clone sizes are given selectively: once, few, many, or a class where the clone is expanded.

>TRBJ2-7|TRBV11-3|-|16|-
TGTGCCAGCAGCTTAGTCGGCCAGGGCAGCTCCTACGAGCAGTACTTC
CASSLVGQGSSYEQYF
>TRBJ1-6|TRBV5-4|-|12|-
TGTGCCAGCAGCCTAGATAATTCACCCCTCCACTTT
CASSLDNSPLHF
>TRBJ1-2|TRBV10-3|-|13|-
TGTGCCATCAGTGAGTCCGGCAGCTATGGCTACACCTTC
CAISESGSYGYTF
>TRBJ1-1|TRBV24-1|few|13|-
TGTGCCACCAGTGGGGAGGGAACCACTGAAGCTTTCTTT
CATSGEGTTEAFF
>TRBJ2-1|TRBV19|-|17|TRBD1
TGTGCCAGTAGCCCCCCGGGGACAGGGTTTTATGTGAATGAGCAGTTCTTC
CASSPPGTGFYVNEQFF
>TRBJ2-2|TRBV7-2|-|16|-
TGTGCCAGCAGCTTAGTCGGGGGGCCACTCACCGGGGAGCTGTTTTTT
CASSLVGGPLTGELFF
>TRBJ1-1|TRBV6-5|-|13|-
TGTGCCAGCAGTTACACGGGGAACACTGAAGCTTTCTTT
CASSYTGNTEAFF
>TRBJ2-2|TRBV29-1|-|12|-
TGCAGCGTTCCGGACTACACCGGGGAGCTGTTTTTT
CSVPDYTGELFF
>TRBJ2-3|TRBV6-5|once|14|-
TGTGCCAGCAGCAACCAAAACAGCGCAGATACGCAGTATTTT
CASSNQNSADTQYF
>TRBJ2-1|TRBV18|-|12|-
TGTGCCAGTTCACCACAGGGAAATGAGCAGTTCTTC
CASSPQGNEQFF
>TRBJ1-1|TRBV5-4|-|12|-
TGTGCCAGCAGCTTCGGACAGTCTGAAGCTTTCTTT
CASSFGQSEAFF
>TRBJ1-4|TRBV2|-|15|-
TGTGCCAGCAGTTTTGGTCAGGGGTCTAATGAAAAACTGTTTTTT
CASSFGQGSNEKLFF
>TRBJ1-5|TRBV28|-|15|TRBD1
TGTGCCAGCAGTACCGGGACAGGGTTAGGTCAGCCCCAGCATTTT
CASSTGTGLGQPQHF
>TRBJ2-2|TRBV7-7|-|21|TRBD1
TGTGCTAGCAGCTTTAGCTTGGGAGACAGGGCGCTGTTCCTGAACACCGGGGAGCTGTTTTTT
CASSFSLGDRALFLNTGELFF
>TRBJ2-3|TRBV27|-|16|TRBD2
TGTGCCAGCAGTTTTTATGGCGGGGGGTCGGCAGATACGCAGTATTTT
CASSFYGGGSADTQYF
>TRBJ1-6|TRBV5-4|-|13|-
TGTGCCAGCAGCTTTTCCTATAATTCACCCCTCCACTTT
CASSFSYNSPLHF
>TRBJ1-4|TRBV20-1|-|14|-
TGCAGTGCTAGTATGTTTAGTACTAATGAAAAACTGTTTTTT
CSASMFSTNEKLFF
>TRBJ2-1|TRBV19|-|16|-
TGTGCCAGTAGGCGAAACAGGGCTGGTGTGAGTTCTGAGCAGTTCTTC
CASRRNRAGVSSEQFF